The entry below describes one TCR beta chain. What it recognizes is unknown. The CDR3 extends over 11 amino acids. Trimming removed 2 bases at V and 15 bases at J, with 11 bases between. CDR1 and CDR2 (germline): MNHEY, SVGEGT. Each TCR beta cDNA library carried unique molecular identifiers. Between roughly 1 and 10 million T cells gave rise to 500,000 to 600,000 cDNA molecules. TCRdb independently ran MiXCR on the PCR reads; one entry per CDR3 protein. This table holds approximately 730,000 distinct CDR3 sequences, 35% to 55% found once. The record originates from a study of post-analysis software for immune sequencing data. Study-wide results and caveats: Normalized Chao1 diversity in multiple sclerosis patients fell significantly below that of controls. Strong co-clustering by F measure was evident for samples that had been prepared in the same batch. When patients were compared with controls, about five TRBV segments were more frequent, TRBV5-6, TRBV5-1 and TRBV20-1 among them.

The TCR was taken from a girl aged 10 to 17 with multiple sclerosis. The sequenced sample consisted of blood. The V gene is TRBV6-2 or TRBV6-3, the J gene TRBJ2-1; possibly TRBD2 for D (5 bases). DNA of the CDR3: TGTGCCAGCAGTTACGGGAAAGAGGGGTTCTTC. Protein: CASSYGKEGFF.